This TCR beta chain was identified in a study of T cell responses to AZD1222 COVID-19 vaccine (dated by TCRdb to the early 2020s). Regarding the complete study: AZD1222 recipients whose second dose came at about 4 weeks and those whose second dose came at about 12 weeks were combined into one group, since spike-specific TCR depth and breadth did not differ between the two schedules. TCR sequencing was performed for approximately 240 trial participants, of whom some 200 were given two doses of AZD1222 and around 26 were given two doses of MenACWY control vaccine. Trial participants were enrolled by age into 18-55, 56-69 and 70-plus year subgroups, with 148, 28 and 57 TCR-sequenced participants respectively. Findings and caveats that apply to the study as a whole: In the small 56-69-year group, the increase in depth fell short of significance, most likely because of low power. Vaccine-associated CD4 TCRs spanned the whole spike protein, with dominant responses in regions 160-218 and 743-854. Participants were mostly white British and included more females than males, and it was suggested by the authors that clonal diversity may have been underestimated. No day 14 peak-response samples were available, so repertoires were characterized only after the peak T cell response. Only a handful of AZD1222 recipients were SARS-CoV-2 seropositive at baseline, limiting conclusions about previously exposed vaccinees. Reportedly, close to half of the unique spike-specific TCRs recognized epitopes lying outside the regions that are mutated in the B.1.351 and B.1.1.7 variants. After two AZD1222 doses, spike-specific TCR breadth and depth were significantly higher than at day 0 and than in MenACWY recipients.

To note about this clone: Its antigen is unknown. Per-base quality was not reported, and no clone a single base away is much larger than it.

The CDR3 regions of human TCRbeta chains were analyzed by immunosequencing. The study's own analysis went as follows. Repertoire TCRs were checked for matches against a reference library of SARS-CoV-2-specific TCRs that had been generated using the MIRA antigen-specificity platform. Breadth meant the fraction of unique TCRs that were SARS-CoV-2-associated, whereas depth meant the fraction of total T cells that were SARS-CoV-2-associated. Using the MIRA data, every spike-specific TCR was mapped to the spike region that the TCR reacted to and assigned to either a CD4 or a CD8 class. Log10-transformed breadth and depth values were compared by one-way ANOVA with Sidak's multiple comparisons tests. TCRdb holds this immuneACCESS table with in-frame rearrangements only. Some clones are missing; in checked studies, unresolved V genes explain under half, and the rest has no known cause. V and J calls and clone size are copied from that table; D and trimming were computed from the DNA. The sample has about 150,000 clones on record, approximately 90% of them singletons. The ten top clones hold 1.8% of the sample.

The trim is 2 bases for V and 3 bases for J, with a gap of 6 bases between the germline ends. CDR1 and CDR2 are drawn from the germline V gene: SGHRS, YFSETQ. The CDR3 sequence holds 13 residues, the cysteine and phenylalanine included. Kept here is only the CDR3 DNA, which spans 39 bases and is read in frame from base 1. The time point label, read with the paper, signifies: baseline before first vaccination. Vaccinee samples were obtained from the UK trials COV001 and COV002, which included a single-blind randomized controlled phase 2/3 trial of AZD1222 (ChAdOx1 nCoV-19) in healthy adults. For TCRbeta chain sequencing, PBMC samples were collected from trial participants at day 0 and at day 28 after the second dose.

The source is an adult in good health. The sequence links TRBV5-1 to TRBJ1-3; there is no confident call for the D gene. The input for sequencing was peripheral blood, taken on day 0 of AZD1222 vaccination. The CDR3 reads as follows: CASSFSFGNTIYF. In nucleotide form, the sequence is TGCGCCAGCAGCTTTAGCTTTGGAAACACCATATATTTT.